One sample yielded the 6 T cell receptor beta chains listed below, sequenced in a study of regulatory T cells in long-lasting Graves disease. Time point given: persistent/refractory GD, antithyroid drugs over 5 years with positive TRAb. The TCR library was made from RNA that had been extracted from PBMCs in TRIzol. Through Arm-PCR of CDR3 regions and iRepertoire HTBI primers, TCR beta libraries were built. TCRdb ran MiXCR on the multiplex PCR reads and lists one entry per CDR3 protein. Of more than 300,000 distinct CDR3 sequences listed, about 20% are singletons. The sequencing here drew on peripheral blood mononuclear cells (PBMCs), taken when the disease was refractory, from a patient treated with antithyroid drugs. The receptor source for this set is a female donor with Graves disease.

This clonotype was seen a few times. The rearrangement joins TRBV11-3 to TRBJ1-2, with D possibly matching TRBD1 (5 bases). Germline V gene data show CDR1 as SGHNT and CDR2 as YENEEA. V gave up 0 bases and J gave up 8 bases, with 25 bases separating them. The CDR3 contains 18 residues. CDR3 region: CASSLDAGQGAFLGGYTF. In DNA, the CDR3 is TGTGCCAGCAGCTTAGATGCAGGGCAGGGTGCTTTTCTTGGAGGCTACACCTTC.

In this sample, this clonotype turned up many times. The chain couples TRBV2 to TRBJ2-7, with no clear D. The CDR3 is 11 residues long. In germline, CDR1 is SNHLY, CDR2 FYNNEI. V was cut by 6 bases and J by 5 bases, with 8 bases left in between. CDR3 amino acids: CASSVTNEQYF. Here the CDR3 DNA reads TGTGCCAGCAGCGTAACTAACGAGCAGTACTTC.

This clonotype has only a few counts. The CDR3 reads CASSIRDLRQAFF. CDR3 DNA: TGTGCCAGTAGTATCAGGGACCTCCGACAGGCTTTCTTT. The chain couples TRBV19 to TRBJ1-1; possible D gene TRBD1, 5 bases. Germline CDR1 LNHDA, CDR2 SQIVND (reference sequence). CDR3 length equals 13 residues. V was cut by 3 bases and J by 11 bases, with 16 bases left in between.

In the case of this clonotype: A read error may be the cause here, since a much bigger clone is one base away. The chain has TRBV6-1 and TRBJ2-5; D perhaps matches TRBD2 (6 bases). The length of the CDR3 is 14 residues. The V end lost 8 bases, the J end lost 4 bases, and 17 bases lay between the germline ends. CDR1 and CDR2 (germline): MNHNS, SASEGT. The CDR3 DNA is TGTGCCAGCTTAGGGTCTAGCGCTGCAGAGACCCAGTACTTC. Translated, it gives CASLGSSAAETQYF.

V is TRBV18 and J is TRBJ1-5; D is perhaps TRBD1 (5 bases). This CDR3 region has 15 residues. Germline loops: CDR1 KGHSH, CDR2 LQKENI. Trimming removed 2 bases from V and 4 bases from J, with 12 bases in between. CDR3 region: CASSPGGAENQPQHF. CDR3 DNA sequence: TGTGCCAGCTCACCAGGTGGGGCGGAAAATCAGCCCCAGCATTTT.

The chain links TRBV12-3 or TRBV12-4 to TRBJ2-1; D perhaps matches TRBD2 (6 bases). CDR3 size: 16 residues. With 6 bases removed from V and 4 bases from J, the gap between germline ends came to 19 bases. As DNA, the CDR3 is TGTGCCAGCAGACTTGCGGGGCAGGGCTATTACAATGAGCAGTTCTTC. Protein: CASRLAGQGYYNEQFF.